This T cell receptor (beta chain) was obtained from a study of shared clonotypes between healthy human individuals (dated by TCRdb to about 2020). Notes on the research overall: The cohort included three men and a couple of women between 18 and 49 years of age. For each donor, three plates each were used for CD4 naive and CD4 memory, two plates were used for CD8 naive, and one plate was used for CD8 memory. To estimate repertoire size and how much clonotypes are shared between individuals, the study performed deep sequencing of blood TCR repertoires from a few healthy adults. Different laboratories and diverse techniques were used to prepare libraries and sequence TCR repertoires, to increase sequencing depth and limit assay-specific biases. Between about 0.8 and 9 billion PBMCs per donor were obtained by leukapheresis.

With respect to this clone: This clone's antigen is unknown. No much larger clone exists at a distance of one base, and base qualities are not known.

CD8 naive samples were CD45RO-negative cells positively selected for CCR7, giving a CD45RA+CCR7+ population that excluded TemRA cells. Healthy HIV-negative adults with no recently reported acute infections or vaccinations were included as donors. Every donor was a Caucasian adult living in Nashville, Tennessee, USA. After blood collection by leukapheresis, PBMCs were isolated using Ficoll-Histopaque density gradient centrifugation and then cryopreserved in the vapor phase of liquid nitrogen. Analytical flow cytometry was used to check the purity and quantity of each magnetically sorted T cell population. From each sorted fraction, genomic DNA was isolated and quantified by UV absorbance on a Nanodrop 2000c. Using the deep immunoSEQ assay, TCR CDR3 regions were amplified from genomic DNA by multiplex PCR. Genomic DNA extracted from each cell subset was distributed evenly over all wells of several immunoSEQ 96-well plates, and each plate served as one replicate. For sorted subsets, 200 ng of genomic DNA, equivalent to some 33,000 T cell genomes, went into each replicate PCR. Purified libraries were measured with a Qubit 3.0 fluorometer, size-checked on a Bioanalyzer 2100, and measured again with the KAPA Library Quantification kit. Every immunoSEQ 96-well plate was sequenced on a separate single-read 150-cycle Illumina NextSeq 550 flow cell. In the original analysis: Because the immunoSEQ output held only junctional sequences and lacked quality scores, the filtering could not match the filtering applied to full-length reads. To assign V/J genes and CDR3, sequences were annotated using PyIR, a Python wrapper for IgBLAST v1.9, with IMGT germline references. Any read was removed if the V/J assignment was weak (E-value above 1e-6), the CDR3 was missing, or the read contained stop codons, out-of-frame junctions, or ambiguous translated residues. A V3J clonotype was defined by an identical inferred V gene, J gene, and CDR3 amino acid sequence. To compute the percentage overlap between repertoires, the number of shared unique clonotypes was divided by the size of the smaller repertoire. Repertoire richness was assessed with RTK rarefaction, the Chao1 estimator, and Recon v2.1 estimates of unobserved clonotypes. OLGA was used to compute generation probabilities for all TCRbeta clonotypes that the gDNA method yielded from four donors. TCRdb took over this immuneACCESS table, retaining in-frame rearrangements with V and J assigned. Such tables are incomplete; in checked studies, under half of the missing clones stem from an unresolved V gene, and the remainder is unexplained. V, J and clone size reflect that table, while D and trimming were determined from the DNA. The sample table shows hundreds of thousands of clones, and around 92% are seen once. About 25% of the sample goes to the ten largest clones.

General study outcomes and caveats: Even with the large sequencing depth, rarefaction of the sorted-subset datasets indicated that sequencing was incomplete. Sampling was limited to blood, and TCR repertoires in tissue likely differ from TCR repertoires in blood. Naive subsets generally had larger estimated clonotype richness than memory subsets did. Across a few donors, roughly 5.1% of naive CD4, approximately 3.5% of naive CD8, approximately 2.5% of memory CD4, and 0.3% to 0.45% of memory CD8 clonotypes were shared. Because the study included a small number of donors, the genetic and exposure-history diversity represented was limited. Clonotypes shared by all four sorted-subset donors showed higher generation probabilities than non-shared clonotypes. Pairwise subsampling indicated that sequencing depth was expected to affect the degree of clonotype sharing among donors.

The germline V and J ends show losses of 4 bases and 8 bases respectively, and no gene match explains 8 bases of the junction. CDR1 SGHRS and CDR2 YFSETQ are derived from the germline V gene. The CDR3, cysteine through phenylalanine, is 15 amino acids long. The read is trimmed to its CDR3 DNA, 45 bases read in frame from base 1. Sequencing was carried out using naive CD8+ T cells sorted from blood. The cell subset or site label here, explained by the study, means: CD45RA+CCR7+. Recombination connected TRBV5-1 to TRBJ2-3, with 12 middle bases fitting TRBD1. The source of this sequence is a man aged 25-45 years in good health. The DNA reads TGCGCCAGCAGCCTGGGACAGGGGGCGCTTGTTACGCAGTATTTT. Translated, this is CASSLGQGALVTQYF.